The source of this TCR beta chain is a study of graft-versus-host responses after intestinal transplantation. Study as a whole: Recipients received multivisceral, liver-intestinal, or isolated intestinal transplants. All recipients got anti-thymocyte globulin induction, then tacrolimus and steroids for approximately 3 years. Study observations and caveats: Early post-transplant HvG declines showed an association with peak circulating GvH clone levels. Allograft graft-versus-host to host-versus-graft clonal ratios ran high in patients with graft-donor T cell macrochimerism.

Notes on this clone: Its antigen is still unknown. Sequence at one end of the junction differs from germline and may be a read error.

Here immunoSEQ multiplex PCR was the method, and the copy in TCRdb shows in-frame clones only, minus some. The repertoire holds 100,000 or so clones, with around 93% as singletons. CDR1 is SGDLS, CDR2 YYNGEE, per germline. The CDR3 runs 13 residues. Sequenced here: unstimulated CD8+ T cells sorted from spleen or lymph node cells, sampled before intestinal transplant. The clonotype was recovered from a human donor who received an intestinal transplant. The chain couples TRBV9 to TRBJ2-1; tentatively, D is TRBD2 (7 bases). Written as DNA, the CDR3 is TGTGCCAGCAGCGGCCCCGGCGGGGGCGCTGGGGTCTTC. This encodes CASSGPGGGAGVF.